The 20 T cell receptor beta chains in this list originate from one sample, sequenced in a study of T cell responses to AZD1222 COVID-19 vaccine. Assay: immunoSEQ multiplex PCR; the TCRdb copy retains only in-frame clones and omits some. This table holds 90,000 to 150,000 clones, 70% to 90% found once. Material: peripheral blood, obtained on day 0 of AZD1222 vaccination. These receptor sequences come from an adult in good health.

The chain carries TRBV2 and TRBJ2-3; 10 nucleotides agree with TRBD2. Per germline, CDR1 SNHLY and CDR2 FYNNEI. This CDR3 has 16 residues. V trimming: 7 bases; J trimming: 1 base; junction bases outside the gene matches: 8. The CDR3 DNA follows: TGTGCCAGCACGGAGGAAGCGGGAGGGGGCACAGATACGCAGTATTTT. Its protein product is CASTEEAGGGTDTQYF. The variable domain in full, with the rest retrieved from reference TRBV2 and TRBJ2-3, is EPEVTQTPSHQVTQMGQEVILRCVPISNHLYFYWYRQILGQKVEFLVSFYNNEISEKSEIFDDQFSVERPDGSNFTLKIRSTKLEDSAMYFCASTEEAGGGTDTQYFGPGTRLTVL.

The chain has TRBV12-5 and TRBJ2-1; D not resolved. Germline V CDR1 and CDR2: LGHNT, FRNRAP. V was cut by 6 bases and J by 7 bases, with 10 bases left in between. The CDR3 contains 12 residues. The CDR3 is CASGAWENEQFF. In DNA form, the CDR3 reads TGTGCTAGTGGCGCTTGGGAAAATGAGCAGTTCTTC.

The chain employs TRBV7-9 and TRBJ1-2; D uncertain. The V end lost 3 bases, the J end lost 7 bases, and 9 bases lay between the germline ends. The CDR3 runs 12 residues. The germline V gene has CDR1 SEHNR and CDR2 FQNEAQ (reference sequence). This CDR3 is CASSFGRGGYTF. CDR3 DNA: TGTGCCAGCAGCTTCGGACGGGGTGGCTACACCTTC.

The chain is built from TRBV19 and TRBJ2-1; D may be TRBD2 (5 bases). The germline CDR1 and CDR2 sequences are LNHDA and SQIVND (reference sequence). The CDR3 runs 16 residues. V was shortened by 6 bases and J by 5 bases, with 20 bases between the two germline ends. The CDR3 reads CASSTSRQRKNNEQFF. The CDR3 nucleotides are TGTGCCAGTAGCACAAGTCGGCAGCGGAAGAACAATGAGCAGTTCTTC.

This sequence joins TRBV29-1 and TRBJ2-3, with 11 bases identical to TRBD2. This CDR3 is built from 13 residues. V lost 5 bases to trimming and J lost 3 bases; unmatched junction nucleotides: 1. Germline V lookup: CDR1 SQVTM, CDR2 ANQGSEA. In DNA, the CDR3 is TGCAGCGTTACTAGCGGGGGTACAGATACGCAGTATTTT. As protein: CSVTSGGTDTQYF.

V and J are TRBV5-1 and TRBJ1-5, with TRBD1 as a possible D gene (6 bases). The germline CDR1 and CDR2 sequences are SGHRS and YFSETQ. Trimming left V 2 bases short and J 5 bases short, with 11 bases between. The CDR3 is made up of 14 amino acids. The CDR3 loop reads CASSLGTLDQPQHF. The CDR3 DNA is TGCGCCAGCAGCTTAGGGACACTCGATCAGCCCCAGCATTTT.

This rearrangement joins TRBV2 to TRBJ2-7; 9 positions agree with TRBD2. Unmatched junction bases numbered 5, after V lost 5 bases and J lost 0 bases. The CDR3 length is 15 residues. CDR1 SNHLY and CDR2 FYNNEI come from the germline V gene. The CDR3: CASSPGLAFSYEQYF. CDR3 sequence (DNA): TGTGCCAGCAGTCCCGGACTAGCGTTCTCCTACGAGCAGTACTTC.

This clone occurred once. The chain has TRBV24-1 and TRBJ1-1, with 10 bases lining up with TRBD1. J was trimmed by 5 bases and V by 3 bases; bases with no gene match: 5. The CDR3 runs to 15 residues. The germline V gene encodes CDR1 KGHDR and CDR2 SFDVKD. The chain's CDR3 is CATSDPGTGETEAFF. The CDR3 region has the DNA TGTGCCACCAGTGATCCGGGGACAGGGGAGACTGAAGCTTTCTTT.

This clone was recorded once. The CDR3 DNA sequence: TGCAGCGTGGTAAAGGGGGCCCGAAACACTGAAGCTTTCTTT. It is translated as CSVVKGARNTEAFF. The V and J genes are TRBV29-1 and TRBJ1-1; 7 bases fit TRBD1. Germline V gene lookup returns CDR1 SQVTM and CDR2 ANQGSEA. CDR3 length: 14 residues. The J segment lost 2 bases and the V segment lost 6 bases, leaving 9 bases of the junction unmatched.

The V and J genes are TRBV29-1 and TRBJ2-7; perhaps D is TRBD1 or TRBD2 (5 bases each). Germline assignment: CDR1 SQVTM and CDR2 ANQGSEA. V lost 7 bases and J 3 bases, leaving 16 bases between the germline ends. This CDR3 is built from 13 residues. Written as DNA, the CDR3 is TGCAGCGGCTCGGGCCGGGACGACTACGAGCAGTACTTC. Protein sequence: CSGSGRDDYEQYF.

This rearrangement joins TRBV2 to TRBJ2-1; the D gene could be TRBD1 or TRBD2 (5 bases each). V was clipped by 3 bases and J by 9 bases, with 24 bases between them. This CDR3 has 17 amino acids. Germline CDR1 is SNHLY and CDR2 is FYNNEI. The CDR3 region has the DNA TGTGCCAGCAGTGACAGTCCGTATGAGCAGGGTCGGGGTGAGCAGTTCTTC. Translating gives CASSDSPYEQGRGEQFF.

This chain uses TRBV6-1 with TRBJ1-2; 9 bases match TRBD1. Germline trimming cut 2 bases from V and 7 bases from J; bases unmatched to any gene: 11. Germline V gives CDR1 MNHNS, CDR2 SASEGT. The CDR3 totals 16 residues. As DNA, the CDR3 is TGTGCCAGCAGTGAATCCCAGTTGTGGGGACAGGGTGGCTACACCTTC. This sequence encodes CASSESQLWGQGGYTF.

The chain employs TRBV7-8 and TRBJ2-2; perhaps TRBD1 as D (6 bases). In germline, CDR1 is SGHVS, CDR2 FQNEAQ. V shed 10 bases and J shed 4 bases, with 13 bases lying between them. CDR3 length: 13 residues. The CDR3 nucleotides read TGTGCCATCAGGCGGACAGTCACCGGGGAGCTGTTTTTT. The encoded protein is CAIRRTVTGELFF.

The chain combines TRBV11-3 with TRBJ2-3; no firm D call. Germline assignment: CDR1 SGHNT and CDR2 YENEEA. This CDR3 is built from 14 residues. The V end lost 1 base, the J end lost 6 bases, and 11 bases lay between the germline ends. In DNA form, the CDR3 reads TGTGCCAGCAGCTTAGGAATGGGTAGGGATACGCAGTATTTT. It codes for CASSLGMGRDTQYF.

The genes are TRBV9 and TRBJ2-3; D possibly corresponds to TRBD2 (5 bases). Trimming removed 4 bases from V and 4 bases from J, with 19 bases in between. The length of the CDR3 is 16 residues. Germline assignment: CDR1 SGDLS and CDR2 YYNGEE. The CDR3 DNA is TGTGCCAGCAGCCCCCTGGGGAGTTTAGGCCCAGATACGCAGTATTTT. It yields the protein CASSPLGSLGPDTQYF.

The rearrangement joins TRBV6-1 to TRBJ1-5; the D is unclear. CDR3 length equals 12 residues. Germline CDR1 and CDR2: MNHNS and SASEGT. The ends were cut back, 1 base at V and 4 bases at J, with 2 bases in the middle. The CDR3 sequence: CASSEVNQPQHF. The CDR3 DNA sequence: TGTGCCAGCAGTGAAGTGAATCAGCCCCAGCATTTT.

V gene TRBV24-1 combines with J gene TRBJ2-1; 10 bases line up with TRBD2. This CDR3 comprises 16 residues. The germline V gene encodes CDR1 KGHDR and CDR2 SFDVKD. V shed 5 bases, J shed 9 bases, and the junction held 12 bases outside the gene matches. Written as DNA, the CDR3 is TGTGCCACCAGTGTTTCAGTGTCTAGCGGGAGAGGTGAGCAGTTCTTC. Amino acids: CATSVSVSSGRGEQFF.

The chain uses TRBV12-5 and TRBJ2-2; D call uncertain. CDR1 and CDR2 (germline): LGHNT, FRNRAP. Trimming took 5 bases from V and 4 from J, leaving 17 bases between them. The CDR3 is made up of 16 amino acids. The CDR3 sequence: CASGPPPPRGTGELFF. The CDR3 DNA sequence: TGTGCTAGTGGTCCCCCTCCACCCCGAGGCACCGGGGAGCTGTTTTTT.

The CDR3 region is CASSDSGGNSPLHF. Here the CDR3 DNA reads TGTGCCAGCAGTGACTCAGGGGGCAATTCACCCCTCCACTTT. The chain carries TRBV6-4 and TRBJ1-6; 7 bases line up with TRBD1. From germline, CDR1 is MRHNA and CDR2 SNTAGT. V gave up 0 bases and J gave up 7 bases; unmatched junction bases: 0. The CDR3 runs 14 residues.

The CDR3 sequence: CASRDRVYEQYF. The CDR3 DNA sequence: TGTGCCAGCCGAGACAGGGTCTACGAGCAGTACTTC. This chain joins TRBV27 and TRBJ2-7, with 7 bases that match TRBD1. The V gene end was trimmed by 8 bases and the J gene end by 3 bases; junction bases not matched to a gene: 4. The CDR3 runs 12 residues. The V gene's germline CDR1 is MNHEY and CDR2 SMNVEV (reference sequence).